This is a list of T cell receptor beta chains from one sample in a study of blood T cell repertoires in COVID-19. Produced via immunoSEQ multiplex PCR; TCRdb's table is partial and in-frame only. The sample records over 25,000 clones, less than 90% being singletons. The sequencing sample was made of peripheral blood. The receptors here all came from a man older than 75 with active COVID-19. CDR3s include the opening cysteine and the closing phenylalanine or tryptophan. The size field is filled for only some rows; it gives once, few, many or a size class.

clone_size,j_call,v_call,cdr3_aa
.,TRBJ2-2,TRBV7-2,CASSLAQGQGELFF
once,TRBJ2-1,TRBV5-4,CASRPLAGEQFF
.,TRBJ1-4,TRBV5-1,CASSPGQVNEKLFF
.,TRBJ1-1,TRBV11-2,CASSLGGGTTEAFF
.,TRBJ2-5,TRBV9,CASSVGGLGETQYF
once,TRBJ2-1,TRBV5-1,CASSLSPQVGSANNEQFF
.,TRBJ1-5,TRBV7-2,CASSLQGHRNQPQHF
.,TRBJ2-5,TRBV11-2,CASSLAGGQGPQETQYF
.,TRBJ2-3,TRBV24-1,CATSDLGGGTDTQYF
.,TRBJ1-3,TRBV7-2,CASSPRGGQQGYF
.,TRBJ1-5,TRBV12-1,CASSMTGDALCPQHF
.,TRBJ1-2,TRBV3-1/TRBV3-2,CASTGYNYGYTF
.,TRBJ2-7,TRBV15,CATSRAASGGYEQYF
.,TRBJ1-2,TRBV12-3/TRBV12-4,CASSTGLYGYTF
.,TRBJ2-2,TRBV27,CASLGRVNTGELFF
.,TRBJ1-2,TRBV5-1,CASSLAQGMRYGYTF